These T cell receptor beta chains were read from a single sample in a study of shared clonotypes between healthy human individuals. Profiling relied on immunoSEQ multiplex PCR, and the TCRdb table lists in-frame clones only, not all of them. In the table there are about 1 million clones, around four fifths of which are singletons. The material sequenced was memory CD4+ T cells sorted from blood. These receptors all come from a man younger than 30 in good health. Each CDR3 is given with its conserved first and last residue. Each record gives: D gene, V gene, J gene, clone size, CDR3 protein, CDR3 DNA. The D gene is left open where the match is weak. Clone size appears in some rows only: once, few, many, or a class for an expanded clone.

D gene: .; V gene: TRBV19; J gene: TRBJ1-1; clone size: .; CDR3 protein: CASSQARSNTEAFF; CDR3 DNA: TGTGCCAGTAGTCAGGCCCGTTCGAACACTGAAGCTTTCTTT
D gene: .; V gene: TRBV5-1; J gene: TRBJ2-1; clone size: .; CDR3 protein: CASSDQYNEQFF; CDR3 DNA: TGCGCCAGCAGCGACCAATACAATGAGCAGTTCTTC
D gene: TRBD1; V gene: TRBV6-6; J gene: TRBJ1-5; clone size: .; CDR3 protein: CASSYGLQGNQPQHF; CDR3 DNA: TGTGCCAGCAGTTACGGGCTACAGGGGAATCAGCCCCAGCATTTT
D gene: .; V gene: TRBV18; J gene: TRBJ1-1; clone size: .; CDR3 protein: CASSPQTSTEAFF; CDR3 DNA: TGTGCCAGCTCACCACAGACCAGCACTGAAGCTTTCTTT
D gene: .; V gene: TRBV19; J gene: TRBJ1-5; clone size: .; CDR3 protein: CASSIGGYQPQHF; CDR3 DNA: TGTGCCAGTAGTATAGGAGGGTATCAGCCCCAGCATTTT
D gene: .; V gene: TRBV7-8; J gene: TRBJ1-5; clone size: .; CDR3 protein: CASSGMGPQHF; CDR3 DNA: TGTGCCAGCAGCGGTATGGGGCCCCAGCATTTT
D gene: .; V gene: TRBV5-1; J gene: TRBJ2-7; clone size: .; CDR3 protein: CASSLVGFSEQYF; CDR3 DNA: TGCGCCAGCAGCTTGGTAGGGTTTAGCGAGCAGTACTTC
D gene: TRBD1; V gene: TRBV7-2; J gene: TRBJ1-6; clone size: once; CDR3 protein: CASSLQGATYNSPLHF; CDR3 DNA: TGTGCCAGCAGCTTACAGGGGGCTACCTATAATTCACCCCTCCACTTT
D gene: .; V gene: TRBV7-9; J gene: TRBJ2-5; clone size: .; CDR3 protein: CASSHQETQYF; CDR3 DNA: TGTGCCAGCAGCCATCAAGAGACCCAGTACTTC
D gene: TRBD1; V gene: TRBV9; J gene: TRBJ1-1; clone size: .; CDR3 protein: CASSPGQGTNTEAFF; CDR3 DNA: TGTGCCAGCAGCCCAGGACAGGGGACAAACACTGAAGCTTTCTTT
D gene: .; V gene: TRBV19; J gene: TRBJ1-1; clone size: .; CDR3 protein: CASSMGQVNTEAFF; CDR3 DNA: TGTGCCAGTAGTATGGGCCAGGTCAACACTGAAGCTTTCTTT
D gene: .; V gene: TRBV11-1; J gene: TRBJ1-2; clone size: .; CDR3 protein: CASSLATGGLNYGYTF; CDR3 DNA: TGTGCCAGCAGCTTAGCTACCGGGGGCCTCAACTATGGCTACACCTTC
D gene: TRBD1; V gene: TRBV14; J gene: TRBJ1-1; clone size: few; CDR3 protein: CASSQQGATEAFF; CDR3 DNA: TGTGCCAGCAGCCAACAGGGGGCAACTGAAGCTTTCTTT
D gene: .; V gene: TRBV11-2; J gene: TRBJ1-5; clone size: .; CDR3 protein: CASSRGVTGQPQHF; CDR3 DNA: TGTGCCAGCTCCCGGGGGGTAACGGGTCAGCCCCAGCATTTT
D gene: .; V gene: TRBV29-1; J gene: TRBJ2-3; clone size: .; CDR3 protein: CSVEAGRTDTQYF; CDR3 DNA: TGCAGCGTTGAGGCGGGGAGAACAGATACGCAGTATTTT
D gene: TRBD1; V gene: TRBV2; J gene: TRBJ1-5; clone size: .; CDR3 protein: CASSDGQGAVSNQPQHF; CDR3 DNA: TGTGCCAGCAGTGACGGACAGGGGGCGGTGAGCAATCAGCCCCAGCATTTT
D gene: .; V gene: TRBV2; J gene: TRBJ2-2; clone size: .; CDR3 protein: CASSESNTGELFF; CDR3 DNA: TGTGCCAGCAGTGAAAGTAACACCGGGGAGCTGTTTTTT
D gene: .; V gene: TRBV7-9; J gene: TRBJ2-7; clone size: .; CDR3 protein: CASSFRDTIPGEQYF; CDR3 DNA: TGTGCCAGCAGCTTCCGGGACACAATACCGGGCGAGCAGTACTTC
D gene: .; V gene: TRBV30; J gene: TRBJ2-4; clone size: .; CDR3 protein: CAGGARAALKNIQYF; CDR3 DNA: TGTGCCGGGGGGGCACGGGCGGCGCTCAAAAACATTCAGTACTTC
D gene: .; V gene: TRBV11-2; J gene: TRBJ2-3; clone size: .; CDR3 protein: CASSLTGSSVYSTDTQYF; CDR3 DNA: TGTGCCAGCAGCTTAACCGGGTCGTCTGTATATAGCACAGATACGCAGTATTTT
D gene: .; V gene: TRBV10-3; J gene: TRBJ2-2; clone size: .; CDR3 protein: CAIDSGNTGELFF; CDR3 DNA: TGTGCCATAGACAGCGGAAACACCGGGGAGCTGTTTTTT
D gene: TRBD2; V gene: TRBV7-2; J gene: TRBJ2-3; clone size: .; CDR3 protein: CASSLAGLAGADTQYF; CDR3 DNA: TGTGCCAGCAGCTTGGCGGGACTAGCGGGGGCAGATACGCAGTATTTT
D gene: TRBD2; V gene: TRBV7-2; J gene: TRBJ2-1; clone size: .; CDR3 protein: CASSRGLAGAYNEQFF; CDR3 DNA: TGTGCCAGCAGCAGAGGACTAGCGGGCGCATACAATGAGCAGTTCTTC
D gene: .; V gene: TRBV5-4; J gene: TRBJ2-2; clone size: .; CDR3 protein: CASSLAGGTGELFF; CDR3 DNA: TGTGCCAGCAGCTTGGCCGGGGGCACCGGGGAGCTGTTTTTT
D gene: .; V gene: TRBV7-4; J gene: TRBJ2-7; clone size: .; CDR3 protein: CASSCFVVSYEQYF; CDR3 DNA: TGTGCCAGCAGCTGTTTTGTGGTTTCCTACGAGCAGTACTTC
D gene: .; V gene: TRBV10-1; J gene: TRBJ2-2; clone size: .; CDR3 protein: CASGSGETGELFF; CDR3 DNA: TGCGCCAGCGGTTCAGGGGAAACCGGGGAGCTGTTTTTT
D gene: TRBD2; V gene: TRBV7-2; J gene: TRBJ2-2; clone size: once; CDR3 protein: CASSFMREGLMATGELFF; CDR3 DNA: TGTGCCAGCAGCTTCATGAGGGAGGGCCTTATGGCCACCGGGGAGCTGTTTTTT
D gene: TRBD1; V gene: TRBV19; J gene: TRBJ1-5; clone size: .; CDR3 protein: CASSPPTGGGQPQHF; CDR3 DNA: TGTGCCAGTAGTCCACCGACAGGGGGCGGGCAGCCCCAGCATTTT
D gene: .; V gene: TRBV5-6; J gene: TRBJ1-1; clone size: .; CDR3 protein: CASSLRGVNTEAFF; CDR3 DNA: TGTGCCAGCAGCTTGAGGGGGGTGAACACTGAAGCTTTCTTT
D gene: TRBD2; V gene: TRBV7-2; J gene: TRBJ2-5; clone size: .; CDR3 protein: CASSLVGTSGRSGETQYF; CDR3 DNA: TGTGCCAGCAGCTTAGTTGGAACTAGCGGGAGGTCCGGGGAGACCCAGTACTTC
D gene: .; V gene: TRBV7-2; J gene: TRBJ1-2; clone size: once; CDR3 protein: CASSLRQTYGYTF; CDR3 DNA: TGTGCCAGCAGCTTACGACAGACCTATGGCTACACCTTC
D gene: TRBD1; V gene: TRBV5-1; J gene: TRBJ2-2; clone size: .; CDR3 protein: CASKGAGSAGELFF; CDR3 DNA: TGCGCCAGCAAGGGGGCCGGATCGGCCGGGGAGCTGTTTTTT
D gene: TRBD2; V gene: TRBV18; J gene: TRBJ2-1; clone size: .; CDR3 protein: CASSLPSGGARYEQFF; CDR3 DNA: TGTGCCAGCTCACTTCCTAGCGGGGGGGCGCGGTATGAGCAGTTCTTC
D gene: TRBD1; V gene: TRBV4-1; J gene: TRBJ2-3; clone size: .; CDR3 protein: CASSSQGQRVTDTQYF; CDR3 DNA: TGCGCCAGCAGCTCGCAGGGACAGAGAGTCACAGATACGCAGTATTTT
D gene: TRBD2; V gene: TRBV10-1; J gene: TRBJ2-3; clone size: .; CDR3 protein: CASSEGTSGGMQYF; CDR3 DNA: TGCGCCAGCAGTGAGGGGACTAGCGGGGGGATGCAGTATTTT
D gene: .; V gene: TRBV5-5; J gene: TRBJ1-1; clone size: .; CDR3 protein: CASSLVVGWNTEAFF; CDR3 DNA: TGTGCCAGCAGCTTGGTAGTCGGATGGAACACTGAAGCTTTCTTT
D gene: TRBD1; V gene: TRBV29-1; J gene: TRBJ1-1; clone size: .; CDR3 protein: CSVSERGLGTEAFF; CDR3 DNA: TGCAGCGTTTCTGAGAGGGGGCTAGGCACTGAAGCTTTCTTT
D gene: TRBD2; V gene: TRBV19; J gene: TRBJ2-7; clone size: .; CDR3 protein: CASSMSTSGRDLYEQYF; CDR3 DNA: TGTGCCAGTAGTATGTCGACTAGCGGGAGGGATCTTTACGAGCAGTACTTC
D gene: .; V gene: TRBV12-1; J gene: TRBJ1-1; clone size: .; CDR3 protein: CASSSEGKNTEAFF; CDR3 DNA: TGTGCCAGCAGCTCTGAGGGAAAGAACACTGAAGCTTTCTTT
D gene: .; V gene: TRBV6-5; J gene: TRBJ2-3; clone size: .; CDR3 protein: CASTKQGTDTQYF; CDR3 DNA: TGTGCCAGCACCAAACAGGGCACAGATACGCAGTATTTT
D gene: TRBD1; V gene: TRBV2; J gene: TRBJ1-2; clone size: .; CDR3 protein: CASISDRGANYGYTF; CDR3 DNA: TGTGCCAGCATTTCGGACAGGGGAGCTAACTATGGCTACACCTTC
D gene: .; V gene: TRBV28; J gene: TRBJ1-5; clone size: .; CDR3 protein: CASTNVRESGGNQPQHF; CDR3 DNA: TGTGCCAGCACCAACGTCCGAGAGTCCGGAGGCAATCAGCCCCAGCATTTT